Here is one T cell receptor beta chain with its context. What it binds is unknown. This record comes from a study of T cell responses to AZD1222 COVID-19 vaccine. TCRdb's table, derived via immunoSEQ multiplex PCR, lists solely in-frame clones and lacks some. The repertoire holds 130,000 to 150,000 clones, with around 93% as singletons. Study observations and caveats: Regions 160-218 and 743-854 dominated among vaccine-associated CD4 TCRs spanning spike. The donor cohort was predominantly white British with a female majority, and clonal diversity may have been underestimated. Per reports, nearly half of all spike-specific TCRs target regions that are unmutated in variants. Sampled repertoires all dated from after the peak T cell response.

V was cut by 6 bases and J by 5 bases, with 14 bases left in between. The CDR3 runs to 14 residues. Germline V gives CDR1 MDHEN, CDR2 SYDVKM. The chain couples TRBV28 to TRBJ1-5; a weak D match, TRBD1 (6 bases). The clonotype was recovered from an adult in good health. The sequenced sample was peripheral blood, obtained on day 0 of AZD1222 vaccination. This CDR3 reads CASSPGQWHQPQHF. CDR3 coding DNA: TGTGCCAGCAGCCCCGGACAGTGGCATCAGCCCCAGCATTTT.